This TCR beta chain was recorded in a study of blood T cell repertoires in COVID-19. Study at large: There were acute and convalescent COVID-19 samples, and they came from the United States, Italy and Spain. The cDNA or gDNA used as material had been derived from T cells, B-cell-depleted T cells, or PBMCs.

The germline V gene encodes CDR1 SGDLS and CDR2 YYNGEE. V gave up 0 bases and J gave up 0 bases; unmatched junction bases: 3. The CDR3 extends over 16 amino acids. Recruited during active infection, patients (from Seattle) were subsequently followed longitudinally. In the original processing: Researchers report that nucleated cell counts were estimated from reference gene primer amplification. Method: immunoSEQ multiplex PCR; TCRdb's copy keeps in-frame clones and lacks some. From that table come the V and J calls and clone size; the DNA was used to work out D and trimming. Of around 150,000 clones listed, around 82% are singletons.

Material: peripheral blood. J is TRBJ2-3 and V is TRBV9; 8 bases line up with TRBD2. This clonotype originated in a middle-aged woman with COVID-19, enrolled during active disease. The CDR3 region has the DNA TGTGCCAGCAGCGTAGCGGGAGGGTCTAGCACAGATACGCAGTATTTT. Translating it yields CASSVAGGSSTDTQYF.